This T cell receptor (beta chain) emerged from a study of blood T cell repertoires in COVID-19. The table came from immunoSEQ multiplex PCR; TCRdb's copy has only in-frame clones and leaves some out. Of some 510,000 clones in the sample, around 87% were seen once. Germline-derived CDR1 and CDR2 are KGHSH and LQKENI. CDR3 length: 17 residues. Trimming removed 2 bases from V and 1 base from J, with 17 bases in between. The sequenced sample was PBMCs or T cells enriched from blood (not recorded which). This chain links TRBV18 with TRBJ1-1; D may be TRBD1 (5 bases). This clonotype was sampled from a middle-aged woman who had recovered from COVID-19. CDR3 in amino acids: CASSPVKFRQGNTEAFF. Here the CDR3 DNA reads TGTGCCAGCTCACCAGTAAAGTTCAGGCAGGGGAACACTGAAGCTTTCTTT.